This T cell receptor beta chain was captured in a study of human T cells and chemical hapten exposure (dated by TCRdb to about 2021). Notes on the research overall: For sensitization, 2% DPC in acetone was applied to an approximately 2 cm by approximately 2 cm area of upper inner arm skin. Weekly therapeutic DPC doses were additionally applied to the scalp of patients throughout the roughly 23-week study period. Patch testing was performed on the upper back with Finn chambers containing 0.01% DPC, and the patch tests were scored after 6 days according to International Contact Dermatitis Research Group standards. Most of the patients in the cohort were female, and the cohort covered alopecia areata with under or over 50% scalp involvement, alopecia totalis and alopecia universalis. Libraries were pooled for sequencing, and per-sample TCR yields varied mainly because of small differences in library volumes within the pool. This study followed changes in the peripheral blood TCR repertoire in vivo during primary and secondary sensitization of alopecia patients to the hapten diphenylcyclopropenone (DPC). Blood samples were taken from patients before sensitization (week 0) and then at 2, 6 and about 24 weeks after DPC sensitization. Roughly 30 alopecia patients provided blood for TCR sequencing at one to four time points (pre-sensitization, 2, 6 and 24 weeks).

The method was RACE. TCRdb records NextSeq 500 as the sequencer. During library preparation, unique molecular identifiers were attached to individual cDNA molecules so that TCRs could be counted quantitatively and reproducibly. Both TCR alpha and TCR beta chains were sequenced from each blood RNA sample. The paper's data handling went like this. The median number of TCRs per sample was some 100,000, ranging from about 23,224 to 690,600. V, J and CDR3 annotation of the TCR reads was carried out using the Decombinator software suite. For PS versus PT1 abundance plots, all samples were subsampled to the same number of TCRs (28,000). Expanded TCRs were defined as absent before sensitization and observed at least eight times at the 2-week time point. TCRdb redid the processing of the public reads, applying fastp at Q25 and MiXCR, and retained in-frame beta chains. Entries that share a CDR3 protein sequence are merged under the most common genes and DNA. The V and J calls and clone size come from TCRdb's table, not from the authors' own analysis. The sample yields roughly 92,000 distinct CDR3 sequences; approximately 10% were counted once. Jointly, the top ten make up roughly 3% of the sample.

The sample holds many counts of this clonotype. The target of this receptor is not known. Base qualities were left out, and no much larger clone turns up one base away. Study-level results and caveats: Repeated subsampling changed both the strength of the expansion versus patch-test correlation and the threshold at which that correlation became significant. A positive correlation was found between the number of PT1 expanded TCRs and patch test score, with significance reached at thresholds 8, 16 and 32 but not 4. Significantly more large CDR3 similarity clusters were formed by expanded TCRs than by pre-sensitization or healthy control sets, consistent with antigen-driven responses. Because all patients had alopecia, a presumed autoimmune disease, the immune response of the patients might differ from that of healthy individuals. DPC sensitization did not change the number of TCRs with a frequency above 1 in 1000, and there was no evidence of changes in global repertoire structure.

Taken with the paper, the label for time point translates to: patch test 2, 6 weeks after DPC sensitization. The treatment or condition tag for this specimen amounts to: therapeutic diphenylcyclopropenone sensitization with weekly scalp DPC. At every patch-test visit, the blood draw took place before the patch test was put on. Patients were eligible if aged 18 to 70, diagnosed with alopecia and judged suitable for DPC therapy, and pregnant patients were excluded. Total RNA was isolated from unfractionated whole blood collected in Tempus Blood RNA tubes. The sample here was whole blood, taken in connection with sensitization to the hapten diphenylcyclopropenone (DPC). The sequence was obtained from a woman in her thirties or forties with alopecia areata. Some clones in this sample may be carry-over from other donors' samples.

The DNA sequence is given as TGTGCCAGCAGGGATCCCCGGACAGGGGGGTTTCGAGAGACCCAGTACTTC. Its protein reads: CASRDPRTGGFRETQYF. This receptor chain uses TRBV7-8 and TRBJ2-5, with 10 bases in between that match TRBD1. The germline V gene encodes CDR1 SGHVS and CDR2 FQNEAQ. The CDR3 runs 17 residues from the cysteine to the phenylalanine. Only CDR3 DNA is held: 51 bases, read in frame from base 1. V loses 6 bases at its end and J loses 4 bases; junction bases beyond the gene matches: 14.